What follows are 10 T cell receptor beta chains derived from one specimen sequenced in a study of vaccination effects on CD4 cells after COVID-19. With the ViraFEST assay, the study expanded antigen-specific CD4+ T cells using viral peptide pools, then sequenced them. Following 10 days of culture, CD4+ T cells were isolated. Convalescent patients had PCR-confirmed SARS-CoV-2 infection between March and December 2020. Produced via immunoSEQ multiplex PCR; TCRdb's table is partial and in-frame only. Of about 45,000 clones listed, roughly 70% are singletons. The antigens these receptors bind are not known. This material consisted of CD4+ T cells from PBMCs cultured with a peptide pool, taken before COVID-19 vaccination. The receptors stem from a human donor who had a prior SARS-CoV-2 infection.

This chain connects TRBV27 to TRBJ2-7; D gene unclear. Trimming removed 6 bases from V and 4 bases from J, with 13 bases in between. CDR1 and CDR2 (germline): MNHEY, SMNVEV (reference sequence). The CDR3 totals 13 residues. CDR3 in amino acids: CASRSTKKYEQYF. CDR3 bases: TGTGCCAGCAGGTCTACAAAAAAGTACGAGCAGTACTTC.

The chain links TRBV5-6 to TRBJ1-6; possibly TRBD1 for D (6 bases). The CDR3 runs 13 residues. Germline V gene lookup returns CDR1 SGHDT and CDR2 YYEEEE. The germline V and J ends were trimmed by 3 bases and 7 bases, with 8 bases remaining between them. The CDR3 spells CASSSQGNSPLHF. As DNA, the CDR3 is TGTGCCAGCAGCTCCCAGGGGAATTCACCCCTCCACTTT.

The rearrangement joins TRBV18 to TRBJ1-1; D is ambiguous. Germline V gene sequence: CDR1 KGHSH, CDR2 LQKENI. Trimming stripped 0 bases from V and 3 bases from J, with 11 bases between. The CDR3 extends over 15 amino acids. CDR3 sequence reads: CASSPPSRLDTEAFF. DNA for the CDR3: TGTGCCAGCTCACCACCGTCCAGGTTGGACACTGAAGCTTTCTTT.

This clone showed up just once. V usage is TRBV11-3 and J usage is TRBJ2-1; TRBD2 matches 7 bases. Germline V gives CDR1 SGHNT, CDR2 YENEEA. V lost 7 bases and J lost 0; bases outside the gene matches: 6. The CDR3 runs to 15 residues. The CDR3 reads CASTPREYSYNEQFF. The CDR3 region has the DNA TGTGCCAGCACACCGCGGGAGTACTCCTACAATGAGCAGTTCTTC.

This clone has a handful of counts. This chain joins TRBV4-2 and TRBJ2-5, with a weak D call TRBD1 (5 bases). Germline lookup yields CDR1 LGHNA and CDR2 YNFKEQ. V gave up 0 bases and J gave up 7 bases, with 12 bases separating them. This CDR3 comprises 14 residues. The CDR3 nucleotides are TGTGCCAGCAGCCAAGACCCAGGGTGGGGGACCCAGTACTTC. Translating gives CASSQDPGWGTQYF.

DNA for the CDR3: TGTGCCAGCAGTGAAGTTGGCTATGGCTACACCTTC. This translates into CASSEVGYGYTF. The chain joins TRBV6-1 to TRBJ1-2; D gene uncertain. Trimming cost V 1 base and J 4 bases, with 4 bases left between them. CDR1 is MNHNS, CDR2 SASEGT, per germline. CDR3 size: 12 residues.

The chain recombines TRBV5-1 with TRBJ2-3, with D possibly matching TRBD1 (6 bases). CDR3 length: 14 residues. The V end lost 8 bases, the J end lost 0 bases, and 13 bases lay between the germline ends. Per the germline V gene, CDR1 is SGHRS and CDR2 is YFSETQ. CDR3: CASLRGGSTDTQYF. The DNA of the CDR3 is TGCGCCAGTCTTCGAGGGGGAAGCACAGATACGCAGTATTTT.

This clone ranks as medium-sized. The chain joins TRBV27 to TRBJ1-1; D possibly corresponds to TRBD1 (5 bases). Per the germline V gene, CDR1 is MNHEY and CDR2 is SMNVEV (reference sequence). CDR3 length equals 14 residues. The V end lost 7 bases, the J end lost 10 bases, and 22 bases lay between the germline ends. The CDR3 sequence is CASIGWAGGSGAFF. DNA for the CDR3: TGTGCCAGCATCGGCTGGGCCGGGGGTTCGGGAGCTTTCTTT.

The J gene is TRBJ1-5, the V gene TRBV2; D unresolved. This CDR3 spans 14 amino acids. Germline V gives CDR1 SNHLY, CDR2 FYNNEI. V dropped 8 bases and J dropped 4 bases, with 15 bases sitting between them. CDR3 protein: CASRGSTGNQPQHF. In nucleotides, the CDR3 is TGTGCCAGCCGCGGATCCACGGGAAATCAGCCCCAGCATTTT.

This chain links TRBV5-1 with TRBJ1-1, with D maybe TRBD1 (5 bases). Between the trimmed V and J ends, which lost 4 bases and 6 bases, there was a span of 16 bases. Looked up from germline, CDR1 is SGHRS and CDR2 is YFSETQ. The CDR3 totals 14 residues. The chain's CDR3 is CASSPGGVRAEAFF. CDR3 DNA: TGCGCCAGCAGCCCCGGTGGGGTCAGGGCTGAAGCTTTCTTT.